This T cell receptor (beta chain) was obtained from a study of OX40 agonist ivuxolimab in advanced cancers. Study-level information: As their treatment, patients were administered ivuxolimab, an agonistic anti-OX40 (CD134) antibody. The mean age was approximately 56 years, ranging from 23 to 79, with over 70% of participants male. Findings and limits, study-wide: Specificity for antigen went undetermined in the expanded peripheral T cells. Clones of CD4+ and CD8+ blood T cells grew by week 6 at doses of 0.1 to 3.0 mg/kg.

A word on this clone: As yet, its antigen is unknown.

The repertoire was sequenced with immunoSEQ multiplex PCR; TCRdb's copy has only in-frame clones and lacks some. This repertoire shows 18,000 or so clones, 67% found once; its top ten account for roughly a fifth. CDR3 size: 14 residues. From germline, CDR1 is PRHDT and CDR2 FYEKMQ (reference sequence). V lost 5 bases and J 3 bases, leaving 14 bases between the germline ends. The TCR was taken from an adult with an advanced solid tumor such as melanoma, head and neck, liver or kidney cancer. Material: CD4+ or CD8+ T cells sorted from blood, obtained in a trial of the OX40 agonist ivuxolimab. The chain couples TRBV13 to TRBJ2-7, with D maybe TRBD1 (6 bases). CDR3 protein: CASSPGQTHYEQYF. The CDR3 DNA follows: TGTGCCAGCAGCCCGGGACAAACCCACTACGAGCAGTACTTC.